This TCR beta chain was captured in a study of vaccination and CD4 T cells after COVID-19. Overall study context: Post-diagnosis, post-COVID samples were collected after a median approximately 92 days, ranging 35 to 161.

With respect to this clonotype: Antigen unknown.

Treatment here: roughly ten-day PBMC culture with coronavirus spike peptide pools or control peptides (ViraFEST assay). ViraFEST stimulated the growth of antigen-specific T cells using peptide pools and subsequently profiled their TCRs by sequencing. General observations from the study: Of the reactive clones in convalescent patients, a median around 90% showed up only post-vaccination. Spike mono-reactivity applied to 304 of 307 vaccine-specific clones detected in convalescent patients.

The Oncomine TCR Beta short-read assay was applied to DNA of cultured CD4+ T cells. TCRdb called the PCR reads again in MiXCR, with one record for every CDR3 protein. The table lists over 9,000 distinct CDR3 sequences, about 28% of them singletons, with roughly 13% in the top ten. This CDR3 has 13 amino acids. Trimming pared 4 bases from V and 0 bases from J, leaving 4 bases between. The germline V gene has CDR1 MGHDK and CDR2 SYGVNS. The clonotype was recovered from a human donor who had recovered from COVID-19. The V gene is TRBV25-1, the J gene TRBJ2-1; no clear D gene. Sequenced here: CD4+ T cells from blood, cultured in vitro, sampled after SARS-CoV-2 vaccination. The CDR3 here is CASSADSYNEQFF. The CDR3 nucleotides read TGTGCCAGCAGTGCTGACTCCTACAATGAGCAGTTCTTC.